The present TCR beta chain was sequenced within a study of blood T cell repertoires in COVID-19 (dated by TCRdb to 2020 to 2022). Looking at the study overall: The collaborator samples originated in the United States, Italy and Spain and spanned the acute and convalescent phases of COVID-19. HLA class I and class II types, where available, came from metadata supplied by the sample provider rather than from assay-based typing. The prospective study material was composed of cDNA or gDNA derived from T cells, B-cell-depleted T cells, or PBMCs. The repertoires were released in a freely available public database intended as a resource for research on the immune response to SARS-CoV-2. The sample metadata nearly always contained a de-identified subject ID, COVID-19 status, age in years and sex. The samples were drawn from two sources: the first 160 participants of the ongoing ImmuneRACE study, and 1,200 or so subjects contributed by 6 global collaborators. Subjects who had been exposed to COVID-19, were actively infected with it, or had recovered from it provided the deeply sampled blood TCRbeta repertoires that made up the dataset. General conclusions and limits of the study: The quantity of clinical and demographic metadata differed by source and by participant and was supplied without curation.

In the prospective study, participants were about 18 to 95 years old, resided in 20 to 30 geographic areas of the United States, and were enrolled through a virtual design. In the prospective study, cohorts were assigned on the basis of participant-reported clinical history obtained from a screening survey and a study questionnaire. Recovered participants in ImmuneRACE Cohort 3 were defined by two consecutive negative NP/OP PCR tests, clearance by a healthcare professional, or resolution of symptoms. In the prospective study, mobile phlebotomists collected whole blood, serum and a nasopharyngeal or oropharyngeal swab from each participant. Participants in the prospective study had the option to provide additional blood draws and questionnaires over a 2-month period. Blood samples from the prospective study were shipped frozen or at room temperature prior to DNA extraction. V sheds 2 bases and J sheds 8 bases, leaving 12 bases between their ends. CDR1 and CDR2 are read off the germline V gene as ENHRY and SYGVKD. The CDR3 runs 14 residues from the cysteine to the phenylalanine. Only CDR3 DNA remains: 42 bases, in frame from the first base.

Notes on this clone: Its specific antigen is unknown. No base quality information exists; no much larger clone differs at one position.

The immunoSEQ Assay, a bias-controlled multiplex PCR, was used to amplify TCRbeta CDR3 regions from genomic DNA. Per the authors' processing: The number of nucleated cells in each sample was estimated by amplification of reference gene primers within the assay. To quantify the absolute abundance of each unique TCRbeta CDR3 rearrangement, sequence reads were collapsed and filtered. Productive Simpson clonality was computed per sample as the square root of Simpson's diversity index over productive rearrangements. Drawn from immuneACCESS, this table holds only the in-frame rearrangements with V and J called that TCRdb kept. Clones are partly lost; checked studies trace under half to an unresolved V gene and leave the rest unexplained. V and J calls and clone size are given by that table; D and trimming were obtained from the DNA. This sample gives about 220,000 clones in total; over 75% of them show up just once. The leading ten clones occupy roughly 3.5% of the sample.

Sequenced input: PBMCs or T cells enriched from blood (not recorded which). This sequence originates from a woman aged 55-75 years who had recovered from COVID-19. The V gene is TRBV10-3 and the J gene is TRBJ1-4; matching of 6 bases hints at TRBD1 as the D gene. The DNA sequence reads TGTGCCATCAGTGAGGGGACAACCGGAGAAAAACTGTTTTTT. This yields the protein CAISEGTTGEKLFF.